The 14 T cell receptor beta chains listed next were all sequenced from one sample in a study of blood T cell repertoires in COVID-19. The protocol was immunoSEQ multiplex PCR, while the TCRdb copy is restricted to in-frame clones and leaves out a portion. The sample lists over 100,000 clones, roughly three quarters occurring once. Sequenced material: peripheral blood. The receptors here all came from a woman older than 75 with acute or convalescent COVID-19.

For the CDR3, the DNA is TGTGCCAGCACCACTAGCGGCCGGGGTGAGCAGTTCTTC. Amino acids: CASTTSGRGEQFF. This rearrangement joins TRBV7-9 to TRBJ2-1; 8 bases are shared with TRBD2. V gave up 7 bases and J gave up 9 bases; unmatched junction bases: 8. CDR1 and CDR2 from the germline V gene are SEHNR and FQNEAQ (reference sequence). The CDR3 sequence is 13 residues long. Supplemented by reference TRBV7-9 and TRBJ2-1, the full variable domain reads DTGVSQNPRHKITKRGQNVTFRCDPISEHNRLYWYRQTLGQGPEFLTYFQNEAQLEKSRLLSDRFSAERPKGSFSTLEIQRTEQGDSAMYLCASTTSGRGEQFFGPGTRLTVL.

The V gene is TRBV5-5, the J gene TRBJ1-5, with TRBD1 identical over 9 bases. Germline-derived CDR1 and CDR2 are SGHKS and YYEKEE (reference sequence). Trimming cost V 1 base and J 2 bases; bases outside gene matches: 4. The CDR3 has 16 amino acids. Written as DNA, the CDR3 is TGTGCCAGCAGCTTGCCGGGACAGGGCGGCAATCAGCCCCAGCATTTT. Translating it yields CASSLPGQGGNQPQHF.

This clone was counted a few times. The rearrangement joins TRBV7-2 to TRBJ2-3; no reliable D call. The germline CDR1 and CDR2 sequences are SGHTA and FQGNSA. V dropped 1 base and J dropped 2 bases, with 7 bases sitting between them. This CDR3 region has 14 residues. The CDR3 region has the DNA TGTGCCAGCAGCTTAGGAGCCCACACAGATACGCAGTATTTT. Translating gives CASSLGAHTDTQYF.

The table lists this clone with a few counts. The chain combines TRBV5-4 with TRBJ2-5; TRBD2 matches at 10 bases. V was pared by 1 base and J by 5 bases, with 5 bases of the junction left unmatched. There are 15 residues in the CDR3. Germline lookup yields CDR1 SGHNT and CDR2 YYREEE (reference sequence). In DNA form, the CDR3 reads TGTGCCAGCAGCTTGCCGACTAGCGGGTTGGAGACCCAGTACTTC. Residues: CASSLPTSGLETQYF. Filled out from reference TRBV5-4 and TRBJ2-5, the complete variable domain reads ETGVTQSPTHLIKTRGQQVTLRCSSQSGHNTVSWYQQALGQGPQFIFQYYREEENGRGNFPPRFSGLQFPNYSSELNVNALELDDSALYLCASSLPTSGLETQYFGPGTRLLVL.

The CDR3 DNA reads as TGTGCCAGCAGCTTCCGGCACAGGGGAACGAAAGAAAAACTGTTTTTT. Translation: CASSFRHRGTKEKLFF. The gene calls are TRBV7-8 and TRBJ1-4, with 7 bases that match TRBD1. Losses at the gene ends were 3 bases for V and 8 bases for J; bases not matched to a gene: 12. Per the germline V gene, CDR1 is SGHVS and CDR2 is FQNEAQ. The CDR3 covers 16 residues. The full variable domain, in which reference TRBV7-8 and TRBJ1-4 provide the parts outside the CDR3, is GAGVSQSPRYKVAKRGQDVALRCDPISGHVSLFWYQQALGQGPEFLTYFQNEAQLDKSGLPSDRFFAERPEGSVSTLKIQRTQQEDSAVYLCASSFRHRGTKEKLFFGSGTQLSVL.

The chain uses TRBV30 and TRBJ2-1, with TRBD2 matching 8 bases. With 5 bases clipped from V and 8 bases from J, the junction kept 11 bases outside the gene matches. The germline V gene encodes CDR1 GTSNPN and CDR2 SVGIG (reference sequence). The CDR3 consists of 14 residues. In nucleotides, the CDR3 is TGTGCCTGGCGGGAGGGGGTCCTATCCGATGAGCAGTTCTTC. This gives the protein CAWREGVLSDEQFF.

This chain links TRBV7-3 with TRBJ1-2; D is uncertain. V was shortened by 1 base and J by 4 bases, with 4 bases between the two germline ends. CDR3 length: 12 amino acids. Germline V CDR1 and CDR2: SGHTA, FQGTGA. The CDR3 sequence: CASSLNGYGYTF. Here the CDR3 DNA reads TGTGCCAGCAGCTTAAACGGCTATGGCTACACCTTC.

This chain uses TRBV4-3 with TRBJ1-1; the D is unclear. With 0 bases removed from V and 3 bases from J, the gap between germline ends came to 8 bases. Germline V gives CDR1 LGHNA, CDR2 YSLEER. This CDR3 region has 14 residues. The CDR3 sequence: CASSQETGDTEAFF. The DNA for the CDR3 is TGCGCCAGCAGCCAAGAGACCGGGGACACTGAAGCTTTCTTT.

The chain couples TRBV27 to TRBJ2-7, with 9 positions matching TRBD1. V was clipped by 4 bases and J by 11 bases; unmatched bases: 6. Germline V CDR1 and CDR2: MNHEY, SMNVEV (reference sequence). The length of the CDR3 is 12 residues. The CDR3 protein is CASSYRGLVKYF. The CDR3 nucleotides are TGTGCCAGCAGTTACAGGGGGCTGGTTAAGTACTTC.

The chain recombines TRBV10-3 with TRBJ1-5; the match to TRBD1 covers 9 bases. Looked up from germline, CDR1 is ENHRY and CDR2 is SYGVKD. Trimming removed 3 bases from V and 9 bases from J; junction bases left unmatched: 6. This CDR3 comprises 14 residues. The CDR3 sequence: CAISDGTGSLPQHF. The CDR3 nucleotides are TGTGCCATCAGTGATGGGACAGGGTCGCTGCCCCAGCATTTT.

The chain couples TRBV6-4 to TRBJ1-5; D not certain. The ends were cut back, 2 bases at V and 3 bases at J, with 8 bases in the middle. This CDR3 has 14 amino acids. Germline lookup yields CDR1 MRHNA and CDR2 SNTAGT. The CDR3 spells CASSDRTHNQPQHF. CDR3 coding DNA: TGTGCCAGCAGTGACAGAACACACAATCAGCCCCAGCATTTT.

The chain employs TRBV10-3 and TRBJ1-1; 7 bases line up with TRBD1. The ends lost 4 bases at V and 0 bases at J; junction bases unmatched: 2. This CDR3 has 14 amino acids. Germline lookup yields CDR1 ENHRY and CDR2 SYGVKD. CDR3 sequence reads: CAISGQGLNTEAFF. The CDR3 DNA reads as TGTGCCATCAGTGGACAGGGCTTGAACACTGAAGCTTTCTTT.

The count of this clone is one. The chain uses TRBV11-2 and TRBJ2-4; D gene ambiguous. The germline gives CDR1 SGHAT, CDR2 FQNNGV. The CDR3 covers 12 residues. V was clipped by 6 bases and J by 6 bases, with 9 bases between them. The CDR3: CASSPAANIQYF. CDR3 sequence (DNA): TGTGCCAGCAGTCCCGCGGCAAACATTCAGTACTTC.

The CDR3 here is CASSLALWTSTTEAFF. DNA of the CDR3: TGTGCCAGCAGCTTAGCGCTGTGGACTTCCACTACTGAAGCTTTCTTT. The chain is built from TRBV7-9 and TRBJ1-1, with no clear D. Germline V lookup: CDR1 SEHNR, CDR2 FQNEAQ (reference sequence). V was clipped by 0 bases and J by 5 bases, with 16 bases between them. The CDR3 contains 16 residues.